This T cell receptor beta chain comes out of a study of OX40 agonist ivuxolimab in advanced cancers. Study-level results: Relatively little clonal expansion, among the lowest observed, appeared in partial responders at 0.1-3.0 mg/kg. Doses of 0.1 to 3.0 mg/kg were accompanied by clonal expansion of CD4+ and CD8+ blood T cells by week 6.

This clone was recorded a few times. Its specificity is not known. Sequenced by immunoSEQ multiplex PCR; TCRdb stores in-frame clones only, minus some. The sample lists 59,000 or so clones; less than 85% were seen once. V was clipped by 3 bases and J by 7 bases, with 7 bases between them. The CDR3 contains 13 residues. Germline lookup yields CDR1 MDHEN and CDR2 SYDVKM. V usage is TRBV28 and J usage is TRBJ1-6, with D unresolved. The sequencing here drew on CD4+ or CD8+ T cells sorted from blood, taken in a trial of the OX40 agonist ivuxolimab. This receptor was obtained from an adult with an advanced solid tumor such as melanoma, head and neck, liver or kidney cancer. CDR3 region: CASSLPFNSPLHF. The CDR3 DNA reads TGTGCCAGCAGTTTGCCTTTCAATTCACCCCTCCACTTT.